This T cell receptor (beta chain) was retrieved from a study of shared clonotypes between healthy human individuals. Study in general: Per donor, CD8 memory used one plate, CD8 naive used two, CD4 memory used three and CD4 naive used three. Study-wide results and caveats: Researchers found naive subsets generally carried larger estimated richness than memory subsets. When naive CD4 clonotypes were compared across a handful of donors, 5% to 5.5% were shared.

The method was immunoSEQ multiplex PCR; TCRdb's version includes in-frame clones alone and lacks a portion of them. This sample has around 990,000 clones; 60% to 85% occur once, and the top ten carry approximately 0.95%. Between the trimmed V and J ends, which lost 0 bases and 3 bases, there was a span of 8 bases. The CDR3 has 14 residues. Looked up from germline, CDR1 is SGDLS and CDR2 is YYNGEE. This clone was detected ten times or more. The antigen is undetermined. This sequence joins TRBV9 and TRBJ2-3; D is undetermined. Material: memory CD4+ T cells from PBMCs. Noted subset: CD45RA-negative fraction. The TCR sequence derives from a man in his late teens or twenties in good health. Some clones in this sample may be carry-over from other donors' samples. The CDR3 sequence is CASSVVERTDTQYF. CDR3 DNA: TGTGCCAGCAGCGTAGTAGAGAGGACAGATACGCAGTATTTT.